These 2 T cell receptor beta chains were all obtained from the same sample, sequenced in a study of blood T cell repertoires in COVID-19. Produced via immunoSEQ multiplex PCR; TCRdb's table is partial and in-frame only. The data contain approximately 100,000 clones, roughly 92% of them singletons. Sequencing was done on a sample of peripheral blood. All receptors come from a man between 65 and 85 years old with acute or convalescent COVID-19.

The gene calls are TRBV6-5 and TRBJ1-4; perhaps TRBD1 as D (6 bases). The germline V gene has CDR1 MNHEY and CDR2 SVGAGI. V was pared by 3 bases and J by 4 bases, with 15 bases between. The CDR3 runs 16 residues. The CDR3 spells CASSYGGGRGNEKLFF. The CDR3 DNA is TGTGCCAGCAGTTATGGGGGGGGCCGCGGTAATGAAAAACTGTTTTTT.

The V gene is TRBV27, the J gene TRBJ2-1; 14 positions match TRBD2. V shed 5 bases, J shed 7 bases, and the junction held 7 bases outside the gene matches. This CDR3 has 16 amino acids. CDR1 MNHEY and CDR2 SMNVEV come from the germline V gene (reference sequence). The CDR3 is CASSGTSGGRGNEQFF. The CDR3 region has the DNA TGTGCCAGCAGTGGGACTAGCGGGGGCCGCGGAAATGAGCAGTTCTTC.